This paragraph reports one T cell receptor beta chain. Antigen unknown. Profiled with immunoSEQ multiplex PCR; TCRdb holds only in-frame clones, not every one. In the table there are 60,000 to 75,000 clones, approximately 80% of which are singletons. The record originates from a study of OX40 agonist ivuxolimab in advanced cancers. Germline V gives CDR1 ENHRY, CDR2 SYGVKD. V lost 10 bases, J lost 3 bases, and 12 bases lay in between. The CDR3 spans 12 residues. General study findings and limits: Both blood CD4+ and CD8+ T cells showed clonal growth by week 6 at 0.1 to 3.0 mg/kg. Among T cells, CD8+ cells averaged more expanded clones than CD4+ cells.

This rearrangement joins TRBV10-3 to TRBJ1-1; D ambiguous. This material consisted of CD4+ or CD8+ T cells sorted from blood, taken in a trial of the OX40 agonist ivuxolimab. The clonotype was recovered from an adult with an advanced solid tumor such as melanoma, head and neck, liver or kidney cancer. The CDR3 nucleotides read TGTGCCACCTCGGCGACCGACACTGAAGCTTTCTTT. Translation gives CATSATDTEAFF.